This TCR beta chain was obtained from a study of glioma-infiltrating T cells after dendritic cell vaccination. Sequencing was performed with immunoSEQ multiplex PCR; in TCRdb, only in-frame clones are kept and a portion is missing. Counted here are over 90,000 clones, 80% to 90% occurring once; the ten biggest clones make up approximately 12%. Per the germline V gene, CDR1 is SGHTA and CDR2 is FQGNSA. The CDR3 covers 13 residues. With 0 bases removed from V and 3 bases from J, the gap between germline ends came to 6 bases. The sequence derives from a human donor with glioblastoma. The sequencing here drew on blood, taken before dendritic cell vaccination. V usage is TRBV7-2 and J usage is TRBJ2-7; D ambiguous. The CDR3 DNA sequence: TGTGCCAGCAGCTTAGCCAATAGCTACGAGCAGTACTTC. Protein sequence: CASSLANSYEQYF.